The T cell receptor (beta chain) under discussion was sequenced for a study of CD8 T cells in ankylosing spondylitis. 5'-RACE, quantitative and with molecular barcodes, yielded the TCR beta libraries. TCRdb ran MiXCR on the 5' RACE reads and lists one entry per CDR3 protein. The sample has 230,000 or so distinct CDR3 sequences, over 15% seen once; the top ten hold less than 35%. V lost 4 bases, J lost 0 bases, and 13 bases lay in between. CDR1 is SGHAT and CDR2 is FQNNGV in the germline V gene. The CDR3 has 17 amino acids. The sample holds a few counts of this clonotype. The antigen is undetermined. Study-wide results and caveats: Earlier authors reported some of these motif variants in reactive arthritis synovial fluid and blood. There was reportedly significant enrichment of clones that were disease-linked in matched ankylosing spondylitis synovial fluid.

The specimen was blood, either unsorted or a sorted T cell fraction (not recorded which). This chain joins TRBV11-2 and TRBJ1-6, with a tentative D call TRBD1 (5 bases). This TCR was sampled from a male donor with ankylosing spondylitis or in good health (not recorded which). CDR3 sequence reads: CASSSPGGNSYNSPLHF. In DNA form, the CDR3 reads TGTGCCAGCAGCTCCCCCGGGGGGAACTCCTATAATTCACCCCTCCACTTT.